This is a list of T cell receptor beta chains from one sample in a study. MiXCR was run by TCRdb on the 5' RACE reads, yielding one entry per CDR3 protein. The data show 35,000 to 50,000 distinct CDR3 sequences, approximately 22% seen once. The sequencing input was Tregs sorted from blood. The receptors derive from a female donor with breast cancer. Both conserved end residues are part of each CDR3.

v_gene,len,j_gene,CDR3aa
TRBV5-1,14,TRBJ1-4,CASSSGERGEKLFF
TRBV7-9,12,TRBJ2-3,CASKKGLDTQYF
TRBV29-1,10,TRBJ1-1,CSVVTGLAFF
TRBV27,12,TRBJ2-1,CASTSPRNEQFF
TRBV28,14,TRBJ1-5,CASSEGQPNQPQHF
TRBV12-3/TRBV12-4,14,TRBJ2-1,CASSLNPGTGGTFF
TRBV5-4,14,TRBJ2-7,CASSLEGHSYEQYF
TRBV20-1,14,TRBJ1-4,CSARLDRTNEKLFF
TRBV24-1,14,TRBJ1-5,CATSDTGNHQPQHF
TRBV4-1,16,TRBJ2-1,CASSQDRSARYNEQFF
TRBV18,12,TRBJ1-2,CASSSVDRAHTF
TRBV5-1,14,TRBJ2-1,CASSLDLGHNEQFF
TRBV9,14,TRBJ1-6,CASSVAVGNSPLHF
TRBV25-1,13,TRBJ1-2,CASSATLNYGYTF
TRBV30,14,TRBJ2-2,CAWSVRPNTGELFF
TRBV29-1,11,TRBJ2-7,CSVLTGIEQYF
TRBV27,13,TRBJ2-7,CASSRDRSYEQYF
TRBV20-1,13,TRBJ2-1,CSARGGGYNEQFF
TRBV24-1,16,TRBJ2-1,CATSDRGTGESLEQFF
TRBV27,15,TRBJ2-1,CASSSRTSGTDEQFF
TRBV5-6,13,TRBJ2-7,CASSLGSYYEQYF
TRBV27,14,TRBJ2-2,CASSFLKGAGELFF
TRBV20-1,11,TRBJ1-1,CSARDGQEAFF
TRBV5-1,14,TRBJ1-2,CASSLTGMNYGYTF
TRBV7-8,15,TRBJ2-1,CASSLFSSFTDEQFF
TRBV7-2,14,TRBJ2-5,CASSLGGGRETQYF
TRBV6-2/TRBV6-3,15,TRBJ2-7,CASSRRTSGRAEQYF
TRBV7-9,11,TRBJ2-7,CASSWAYEQYF
TRBV7-3,15,TRBJ2-1,CASSLDRASNNEQFF
TRBV28,14,TRBJ2-5,CASSPREPQETQYF
TRBV7-9,11,TRBJ1-1,CASSDLPEAFF
TRBV7-9,18,TRBJ2-1,CASSYGLAGEQPYNEQFF
TRBV29-1,15,TRBJ2-3,CSVQLAGGSTDTQYF
TRBV6-1,13,TRBJ2-7,CASSELLQGEQYF
TRBV5-1,16,TRBJ2-3,CASSDRTSGSVGTQYF
TRBV20-1,14,TRBJ2-7,CGARGLAEPYEQYF
TRBV6-1,14,TRBJ1-1,CASGGNSPNTEDFF
TRBV4-1,15,TRBJ1-2,CASSQPDTGNYGYTF
TRBV29-1,15,TRBJ2-4,CSVEPDSSAKNIQYF